Shown below are 20 T cell receptor beta chains from a single sample sequenced in a study of Graves' ophthalmopathy and Graves' hyperthyroidism. The authors amplified TCR beta CDR3 regions from RNA transcripts. Second-round multiplex PCR followed a first-round RT-PCR using HTBI primers. TCRdb reprocessed the multiplex PCR reads via MiXCR and lists one record per CDR3 protein. The data show 150,000 or so distinct CDR3 sequences, over 35% seen once. Sample: peripheral blood. The receptors come from a woman aged 40 to 50 with Graves' ophthalmopathy.

This clonotype was observed at least ten times. This CDR3 reads CASRGRPKYEQYF. CDR3 coding DNA: TGTGCCAGCAGAGGGAGGCCCAAATACGAGCAGTACTTC. The chain carries TRBV28 and TRBJ2-7; maybe TRBD2 (6 bases). Trimming cost V 6 bases and J 4 bases, with 13 bases left between them. The CDR3 is made up of 13 amino acids. Germline CDR1 and CDR2: MDHEN and SYDVKM.

This clonotype was seen many times. CDR3 nucleotides: TGTGCCAGCAGCTTAGCGGGAGCTCTATCCTACGAGCAGTACTTC. Translated, it gives CASSLAGALSYEQYF. V usage is TRBV7-2 and J usage is TRBJ2-7, with a tentative D call TRBD2 (5 bases). The CDR3 length is 15 residues. CDR1 and CDR2 (germline): SGHTA, FQGNSA. Trimming took off 0 bases at V and 1 base at J, with 10 bases between the two ends.

In this sample, this clonotype turned up many times. The chain carries TRBV11-1 and TRBJ1-2; 7 positions match TRBD1. This CDR3 is built from 16 residues. From germline, CDR1 is SGHAT and CDR2 FQDESV (reference sequence). J was trimmed by 0 bases and V by 4 bases; bases with no gene match: 8. The CDR3 region is CASSSFPGTANYGYTF. For the CDR3, the DNA is TGTGCCAGCAGCTCCTTCCCCGGGACAGCTAACTATGGCTACACCTTC.

The V gene is TRBV6-1, the J gene TRBJ1-2; TRBD1 matches at 7 bases. The CDR3 has 15 residues. The V gene end was trimmed by 5 bases and the J gene end by 5 bases; junction bases not matched to a gene: 11. Looked up from germline, CDR1 is MNHNS and CDR2 is SASEGT. The CDR3 reads CASSTNRGLIYGYTF. CDR3 nucleotides: TGTGCCAGCAGTACCAACAGGGGCCTCATATATGGCTACACCTTC.

This clonotype was counted once. The chain employs TRBV12-3 or TRBV12-4 and TRBJ2-2, with unresolved D. The CDR3 runs to 15 residues. Trimming took 6 bases from V and 6 from J, leaving 17 bases between them. DNA of the CDR3: TGTGCCAGCAGGACTGACCCCCTGGGCGCCGGGGAGCTGTTTTTT. This translates into CASRTDPLGAGELFF.

This clonotype was counted many times. The rearrangement uses TRBV20-1 and TRBJ1-2; D uncertain. Germline assignment: CDR1 DFQATT and CDR2 SNEGSKA (reference sequence). V was shortened by 6 bases and J by 5 bases, with 16 bases between the two germline ends. The CDR3 consists of 13 residues. CDR3 sequence (DNA): TGCAGTGCCAATCACCCGGGAGTTTATGGCTACACCTTC. It yields the protein CSANHPGVYGYTF.

The chain couples TRBV11-1 to TRBJ1-1; tentative D call: TRBD1 (5 bases). The CDR3 contains 15 residues. Looked up from germline, CDR1 is SGHAT and CDR2 is FQDESV (reference sequence). V lost 1 base and J lost 1, with 10 bases in between. DNA of the CDR3: TGTGCCAGCAGCTTAGAGGCAGGGACGAACACTGAAGCTTTCTTT. Translating it yields CASSLEAGTNTEAFF.

This clonotype occurred many times. The DNA for the CDR3 is TGTGCCAGCAGTTTTGGGCCAGGGGGAACTGAAGCTTTCTTT. Protein: CASSFGPGGTEAFF. V gene TRBV12-3 or TRBV12-4 combines with J gene TRBJ1-1, with 7 bases lining up with TRBD1. CDR3 length: 14 residues. Unmatched junction bases numbered 6, after V lost 3 bases and J lost 5 bases.

This clonotype was recorded at least ten times. V usage is TRBV2 and J usage is TRBJ2-5; perhaps TRBD1 as D (6 bases). Germline lookup yields CDR1 SNHLY and CDR2 FYNNEI. CDR3 size: 15 residues. The germline V and J ends were trimmed by 8 bases and 5 bases, with 21 bases remaining between them. The CDR3 sequence: CASGISVGAGETQYF. For the CDR3, the DNA is TGTGCCAGCGGAATTAGCGTGGGGGCCGGGGAGACCCAGTACTTC.

The chain combines TRBV4-1 with TRBJ1-2; D ambiguous. The CDR3 contains 12 residues. Trimming pared 1 base from V and 8 bases from J, leaving 8 bases between. The germline CDR1 and CDR2 sequences are MGHRA and YSYEKL. CDR3 nucleotide sequence: TGCGCCAGCAGCCAAGGAAAGAGGGGCTACACCTTC. Its protein is CASSQGKRGYTF.

This clonotype was counted at least ten times. The gene calls are TRBV6-2 or TRBV6-3 and TRBJ2-2; 10 bases are a match to TRBD2. Losses at the gene ends were 5 bases for V and 7 bases for J; bases not matched to a gene: 7. CDR1 and CDR2 from the germline V gene are MNHEY and SVGEGT. CDR3 length: 15 amino acids. Here the CDR3 DNA reads TGTGCCAGCAGTAGAGCGGGAGGGGGAGACGGGGAGCTGTTTTTT. Translated: CASSRAGGGDGELFF.

This clonotype has at least ten counts. The chain carries TRBV7-8 and TRBJ2-7, with a tentative D call TRBD1 (6 bases). Trimming shortened V by 5 bases and J by 4 bases, and 15 bases separated the two germline ends. The CDR3 spans 14 residues. Germline lookup yields CDR1 SGHVS and CDR2 FQNEAQ. The CDR3 nucleotides are TGTGCCAGCAGCAGAGGACAGTCGACTTACGAGCAGTACTTC. Amino acids: CASSRGQSTYEQYF.

The V call is TRBV20-1, the J call TRBJ1-1; D unclear. Trimming took 3 bases from V and 6 from J, leaving 11 bases between them. Germline V gene data show CDR1 as DFQATT and CDR2 as SNEGSKA (reference sequence). The CDR3 has 12 residues. The CDR3 spells CSASNGRPEAFF. The CDR3 nucleotides read TGCAGTGCTAGTAACGGGAGGCCTGAAGCTTTCTTT.

This clonotype was observed many times. CDR3 sequence reads: CSAATRGGETEAFF. CDR3 DNA: TGCAGTGCTGCGACGAGGGGGGGTGAAACTGAAGCTTTCTTT. The chain is built from TRBV29-1 and TRBJ1-1, with D maybe TRBD1 (6 bases). This CDR3 is 14 amino acids long. Germline CDR1 reads SQVTM; CDR2 reads ANQGSEA.

There are many counts of this clonotype. The chain is built from TRBV12-3 or TRBV12-4 and TRBJ2-5; D unresolved. Trimming took off 2 bases at V and 7 bases at J, with 14 bases between the two ends. The CDR3 loop spans 14 amino acids. This CDR3 reads CASSLSPIRGTQYF. DNA of the CDR3: TGTGCCAGCAGTTTATCCCCTATTCGAGGGACCCAGTACTTC.

At least ten counts were recorded for this clonotype. The V and J genes are TRBV2 and TRBJ2-7, with D perhaps being TRBD1 or TRBD2 (6 bases each). CDR3 size: 17 residues. Trimming took 4 bases from V and 3 from J, leaving 22 bases between them. Per the germline V gene, CDR1 is SNHLY and CDR2 is FYNNEI. The CDR3 region has the DNA TGTGCCAGCAGTGGGTCCGGGATGACACAGGGAGGCTACGAGCAGTACTTC. Translation gives CASSGSGMTQGGYEQYF. The whole variable domain, remainder taken from reference TRBV2 and TRBJ2-7, is EPEVTQTPSHQVTQMGQEVILRCVPISNHLYFYWYRQILGQKVEFLVSFYNNEISEKSEIFDDQFSVERPDGSNFTLKIRSTKLEDSAMYFCASSGSGMTQGGYEQYFGPGTRLTVT.

This clonotype was counted many times. The V gene is TRBV30, the J gene TRBJ1-2; a weak D match, TRBD1 (6 bases). V gave up 2 bases and J gave up 8 bases, with 12 bases separating them. CDR1 is GTSNPN, CDR2 SVGIG, per germline (reference sequence). The CDR3 is made up of 12 amino acids. The CDR3 region has the DNA TGTGCCTGGAGTAGTGGAACAGGGGGCTACACCTTC. Translation: CAWSSGTGGYTF. Full variable domain (remainder filled in from reference TRBV30 and TRBJ1-2): SQTIHQWPATLVQPVGSPLSLECTVEGTSNPNLYWYRQAAGRGLQLLFYSVGIGQISSEVPQNLSASRPQDRQFILSSKKLLLSDSGFYLCAWSSGTGGYTFGSGTRLTVV.

The rearrangement links TRBV6-2 or TRBV6-3 to TRBJ1-5, with 7 bases that match TRBD1. The CDR3 consists of 13 residues. Germline assignment: CDR1 MNHEY and CDR2 SVGEGT. V dropped 10 bases and J dropped 3; count of bases not matched to a gene: 6. The CDR3: CATKTGDNQPQHF. The CDR3 nucleotides are TGTGCCACTAAAACAGGGGACAATCAGCCCCAGCATTTT.

The chain recombines TRBV7-2 with TRBJ1-1; D is unclear. This CDR3 has 13 residues. The germline V gene has CDR1 SGHTA and CDR2 FQGNSA. The V and J ends lost 1 base and 11 bases respectively, with 14 bases between them. DNA of the CDR3: TGTGCCAGCAGCTTAGAAGTCCTGAGGGTGGCTTTCTTT. Translated, it gives CASSLEVLRVAFF.

Ten or more counts support this clonotype. V usage is TRBV19 and J usage is TRBJ1-2, with D maybe TRBD1 (5 bases). V lost 4 bases to trimming and J lost 3 bases, with 9 bases between them. CDR1 and CDR2 (germline): LNHDA, SQIVND (reference sequence). This CDR3 region has 13 residues. CDR3 bases: TGTGCCAGTAGTACCTCGACAGACTATGGCTACACCTTC. Residues: CASSTSTDYGYTF.